A selection of T cell receptor beta chains follows, all from one sample in a study of CD8+CD57+ T cells in acquired aplastic anemia. Each CDR3 protein gets one entry after TCRdb re-called the reads with MiXCR. Found here are about 160,000 distinct CDR3 sequences, 45% to 55% of them singletons; the top ten hold about 2.8%. The sequenced material came from sorted CD4+, CD8+, or CD8+CD57+ T cells (not recorded which) from PBMCs. Source of these receptors: a human donor with aplastic anemia. The CDR3 runs from the conserved cysteine through the conserved F or W. D genes are given only for firm matches. Clone size is given for some rows only: seen once, a few or many times, or a class if the clone is expanded.

CDR3aa: CASSVSPLGNTIYF
CDR3nt: TGTGCCAGCAGTGTCTCCCCTTTGGGAAACACCATATATTTT
v_gene: TRBV27
d_gene: NA
len: 14
abundance: few
j_gene: TRBJ1-3

CDR3aa: CASSSRDYSEQYF
CDR3nt: TGTGCCAGCAGCTCCCGGGACTACTCCGAGCAGTACTTC
v_gene: TRBV7-9
d_gene: TRBD2
len: 13
abundance: NA
j_gene: TRBJ2-7

CDR3aa: CATSRDSYSPLHF
CDR3nt: TGTGCCACCAGCAGAGATTCCTATTCACCCCTCCACTTT
v_gene: TRBV15
d_gene: NA
len: 13
abundance: NA
j_gene: TRBJ1-6

CDR3aa: CASSPSWTGGSGELFF
CDR3nt: TGTGCCAGCAGTCCTTCCTGGACAGGGGGCTCCGGGGAGCTGTTTTTT
v_gene: TRBV12-3/TRBV12-4
d_gene: TRBD1
len: 16
abundance: NA
j_gene: TRBJ2-2

CDR3aa: CSATETGGTGELFF
CDR3nt: TGCAGTGCCACCGAGACAGGGGGCACCGGGGAGCTGTTTTTT
v_gene: TRBV20-1
d_gene: TRBD1
len: 14
abundance: many
j_gene: TRBJ2-2

CDR3aa: CATDGGQRTGELFF
CDR3nt: TGTGCCACTGACGGGGGACAGCGGACCGGGGAGCTGTTTTTT
v_gene: TRBV24-1
d_gene: NA
len: 14
abundance: few
j_gene: TRBJ2-2

CDR3aa: CASSVDGETPLHF
CDR3nt: TGTGCCAGCAGCGTAGACGGGGAAACACCCCTCCACTTT
v_gene: TRBV9
d_gene: NA
len: 13
abundance: many
j_gene: TRBJ1-6

CDR3aa: CASSLASYGYTF
CDR3nt: TGTGCCAGCAGCTTAGCTTCCTATGGCTACACCTTC
v_gene: TRBV7-3
d_gene: NA
len: 12
abundance: once
j_gene: TRBJ1-2

CDR3aa: CISVPEEITGGTGDNSPLHF
CDR3nt: NA
v_gene: TRBV7-5
d_gene: NA
len: 20
abundance: few
j_gene: TRBJ1-6

CDR3aa: CASSPGENSPLHF
CDR3nt: TGTGCCAGCTCACCAGGGGAGAATTCACCCCTCCACTTT
v_gene: TRBV18
d_gene: NA
len: 13
abundance: NA
j_gene: TRBJ1-6

CDR3aa: CASSLTSGQGATEQFF
CDR3nt: TGTGCCAGCAGTTTAACTTCGGGACAGGGGGCGACTGAGCAGTTCTTC
v_gene: TRBV28
d_gene: TRBD1
len: 16
abundance: few
j_gene: TRBJ2-1

CDR3aa: CATSGPGTGDNEQFF
CDR3nt: TGTGCCACCAGTGGCCCCGGGACAGGCGACAATGAGCAGTTCTTC
v_gene: TRBV24-1
d_gene: TRBD1
len: 15
abundance: NA
j_gene: TRBJ2-1

CDR3aa: CASSEYASSLDVTGYTF
CDR3nt: TGTGCCAGCAGTGAATATGCCAGCAGCTTGGATGTGACAGGCTACACCTTC
v_gene: TRBV25-1
d_gene: NA
len: 17
abundance: NA
j_gene: TRBJ1-2

CDR3aa: CSARVGQLNQPQHF
CDR3nt: TGCAGTGCTAGAGTCGGACAGTTAAATCAGCCCCAGCATTTT
v_gene: TRBV20-1
d_gene: NA
len: 14
abundance: NA
j_gene: TRBJ1-5

CDR3aa: CAWRVTGLGYEQYF
CDR3nt: TGTGCCTGGAGGGTGACAGGGCTTGGCTACGAGCAGTACTTC
v_gene: TRBV30
d_gene: TRBD1
len: 14
abundance: few
j_gene: TRBJ2-7

CDR3aa: CASSGTSGRAGETQYF
CDR3nt: TGTGCCAGCAGCGGGACTAGCGGGAGGGCCGGGGAGACCCAGTACTTC
v_gene: TRBV5-4
d_gene: TRBD2
len: 16
abundance: many
j_gene: TRBJ2-5

CDR3aa: CASRPAGTASYEQYF
CDR3nt: TGTGCCAGCAGGCCCGCCGGGACAGCCTCCTACGAGCAGTACTTC
v_gene: TRBV25-1
d_gene: TRBD1
len: 15
abundance: NA
j_gene: TRBJ2-7

CDR3aa: CASSLVRGDQPQHF
CDR3nt: TGTGCCAGCAGCTTAGTCAGGGGCGATCAGCCCCAGCATTTT
v_gene: TRBV7-8
d_gene: NA
len: 14
abundance: once
j_gene: TRBJ1-5

CDR3aa: CASSQQAGTGYVEQYF
CDR3nt: TGTGCCAGCAGCCAGCAAGCCGGGACAGGATACGTCGAGCAGTACTTC
v_gene: TRBV3-1
d_gene: TRBD1
len: 16
abundance: many
j_gene: TRBJ2-7

CDR3aa: CASSLSVDTEAFF
CDR3nt: TGTGCCAGCAGCCTATCCGTGGACACTGAAGCTTTCTTT
v_gene: TRBV7-9
d_gene: NA
len: 13
abundance: NA
j_gene: TRBJ1-1

CDR3aa: CASSPRTVLATNEKLFF
CDR3nt: TGTGCCAGCAGCCCCCGGACAGTCCTTGCAACTAATGAAAAACTGTTTTTT
v_gene: TRBV13
d_gene: NA
len: 17
abundance: once
j_gene: TRBJ1-4

CDR3aa: CARGGVAVSTEAFF
CDR3nt: TGTGCCAGGGGGGGGGTGGCAGTTAGCACTGAAGCTTTCTTT
v_gene: TRBV2
d_gene: NA
len: 14
abundance: NA
j_gene: TRBJ1-1

CDR3aa: CASEIGLAVSTDTQYF
CDR3nt: TGCGCCAGCGAAATCGGACTAGCGGTGAGCACAGATACGCAGTATTTT
v_gene: TRBV5-1
d_gene: TRBD2
len: 16
abundance: many
j_gene: TRBJ2-3

CDR3aa: CAGSGYPWLAFF
CDR3nt: TGTGCCGGCAGTGGATATCCCTGGTTGGCTTTCTTT
v_gene: TRBV25-1
d_gene: NA
len: 12
abundance: once
j_gene: TRBJ1-1

CDR3aa: CASSFRGGAFF
CDR3nt: TGTGCCAGCAGCTTCAGGGGGGGCGCTTTCTTT
v_gene: TRBV7-2
d_gene: TRBD1
len: 11
abundance: NA
j_gene: TRBJ1-1

CDR3aa: CAISGRTGEDSPLHF
CDR3nt: TGTGCCATCAGTGGTCGGACAGGGGAGGATTCACCCCTCCACTTT
v_gene: TRBV10-3
d_gene: TRBD1
len: 15
abundance: many
j_gene: TRBJ1-6

CDR3aa: CASSSNQGLADQETQYF
CDR3nt: TGTGCCAGCAGTTCCAATCAGGGACTAGCGGATCAAGAGACCCAGTACTTC
v_gene: TRBV6-5
d_gene: TRBD2
len: 17
abundance: NA
j_gene: TRBJ2-5

CDR3aa: CASNPAVAGGDEQYF
CDR3nt: TGCGCCAGCAACCCGGCCGTAGCGGGAGGCGACGAGCAGTACTTC
v_gene: TRBV5-1
d_gene: TRBD2
len: 15
abundance: many
j_gene: TRBJ2-7

CDR3aa: CATRGREGDKAFF
CDR3nt: TGTGCCACCAGAGGAAGAGAGGGCGACAAAGCTTTCTTT
v_gene: TRBV24-1
d_gene: NA
len: 13
abundance: NA
j_gene: TRBJ1-1

CDR3aa: CASSGYRGPTDTQYF
CDR3nt: TGCGCCAGCAGTGGGTACAGGGGACCTACAGATACGCAGTATTTT
v_gene: TRBV10-2
d_gene: TRBD1
len: 15
abundance: NA
j_gene: TRBJ2-3

CDR3aa: CASSFQGLEQYF
CDR3nt: TGTGCCAGCAGCTTCCAGGGTCTGGAGCAGTACTTC
v_gene: TRBV7-3
d_gene: NA
len: 12
abundance: few
j_gene: TRBJ2-7

CDR3aa: CASQGTYEQYF
CDR3nt: TGTGCCAGCCAGGGGACCTACGAGCAGTACTTC
v_gene: TRBV6-1
d_gene: NA
len: 11
abundance: NA
j_gene: TRBJ2-7